The present T cell receptor beta chain was sequenced within a study of cytomegalovirus exposure and HLA in healthy donors. Study-wide background: Unique TCR beta sequences numbering around 110 million came from around 180 million T cells in an earlier analysis. The study's early data release held about 85 million unique TCRs from HLA-typed donors.

All the people who gave samples were healthy bone marrow donors. J gave up 6 bases and V 2 bases, and 9 bases lay outside the gene matches. The CDR3 runs 16 residues. In germline, CDR1 is SGHNT, CDR2 YENEEA. A multiplex PCR was run with 60 Vbeta primers and 13 Jbeta primers. The data were produced by immunoSEQ multiplex PCR, yet TCRdb's version contains in-frame clones alone and is incomplete. The sample table sets out about 110,000 clones. The receptor comes from a man between 18 and 29 years old in good health and CMV-seronegative. This chain connects TRBV11-3 to TRBJ2-2; 7 nucleotides align to TRBD2. The specimen sequenced was PBMCs. CDR3 bases: TGTGCCAGCAGCTTATCGGGCGGGAGTCGTCCCGGGGAGCTGTTTTTT. Amino acids: CASSLSGGSRPGELFF. The complete variable domain, with remaining parts taken from reference TRBV11-3 and TRBJ2-2, reads EAGVVQSPRYKIIEKKQPVAFWCNPISGHNTLYWYLQNLGQGPELLIRYENEEAVDDSQLPKDRFSAERLKGVDSTLKIQPAELGDSAVYLCASSLSGGSRPGELFFGEGSRLTVL.